This TCR beta chain was sequenced for a study of blood T cell repertoires in COVID-19. At the level of the study: Acute and convalescent COVID-19 specimens originated in the United States, Italy and Spain. The analysed material was cDNA or gDNA that came from T cells, B-cell-depleted T cells, or PBMCs.

The V gene lost 5 bases and the J gene lost 0 bases, with 7 bases spanning the gap. Germline loops: CDR1 SGHNT, CDR2 YENEEA. The CDR3 has 13 residues. Self-reported history from a screening survey and questionnaire set each donor's cohort. For recovered donors of Cohort 3, there were two negative PCRs, clearance, or symptom resolution. Clones were read by immunoSEQ multiplex PCR, and TCRdb kept only the in-frame ones, dropping some. Here the sample spans about 310,000 clones, about nine tenths being singletons. Sequencing was performed on PBMCs or T cells enriched from blood (not recorded which). The receptor was derived from a man in his sixties who had recovered from COVID-19. J is TRBJ2-5 and V is TRBV11-3; D call uncertain. The CDR3 loop reads CASSPRNQETQYF. CDR3 DNA: TGTGCCAGCAGCCCGAGGAACCAAGAGACCCAGTACTTC.